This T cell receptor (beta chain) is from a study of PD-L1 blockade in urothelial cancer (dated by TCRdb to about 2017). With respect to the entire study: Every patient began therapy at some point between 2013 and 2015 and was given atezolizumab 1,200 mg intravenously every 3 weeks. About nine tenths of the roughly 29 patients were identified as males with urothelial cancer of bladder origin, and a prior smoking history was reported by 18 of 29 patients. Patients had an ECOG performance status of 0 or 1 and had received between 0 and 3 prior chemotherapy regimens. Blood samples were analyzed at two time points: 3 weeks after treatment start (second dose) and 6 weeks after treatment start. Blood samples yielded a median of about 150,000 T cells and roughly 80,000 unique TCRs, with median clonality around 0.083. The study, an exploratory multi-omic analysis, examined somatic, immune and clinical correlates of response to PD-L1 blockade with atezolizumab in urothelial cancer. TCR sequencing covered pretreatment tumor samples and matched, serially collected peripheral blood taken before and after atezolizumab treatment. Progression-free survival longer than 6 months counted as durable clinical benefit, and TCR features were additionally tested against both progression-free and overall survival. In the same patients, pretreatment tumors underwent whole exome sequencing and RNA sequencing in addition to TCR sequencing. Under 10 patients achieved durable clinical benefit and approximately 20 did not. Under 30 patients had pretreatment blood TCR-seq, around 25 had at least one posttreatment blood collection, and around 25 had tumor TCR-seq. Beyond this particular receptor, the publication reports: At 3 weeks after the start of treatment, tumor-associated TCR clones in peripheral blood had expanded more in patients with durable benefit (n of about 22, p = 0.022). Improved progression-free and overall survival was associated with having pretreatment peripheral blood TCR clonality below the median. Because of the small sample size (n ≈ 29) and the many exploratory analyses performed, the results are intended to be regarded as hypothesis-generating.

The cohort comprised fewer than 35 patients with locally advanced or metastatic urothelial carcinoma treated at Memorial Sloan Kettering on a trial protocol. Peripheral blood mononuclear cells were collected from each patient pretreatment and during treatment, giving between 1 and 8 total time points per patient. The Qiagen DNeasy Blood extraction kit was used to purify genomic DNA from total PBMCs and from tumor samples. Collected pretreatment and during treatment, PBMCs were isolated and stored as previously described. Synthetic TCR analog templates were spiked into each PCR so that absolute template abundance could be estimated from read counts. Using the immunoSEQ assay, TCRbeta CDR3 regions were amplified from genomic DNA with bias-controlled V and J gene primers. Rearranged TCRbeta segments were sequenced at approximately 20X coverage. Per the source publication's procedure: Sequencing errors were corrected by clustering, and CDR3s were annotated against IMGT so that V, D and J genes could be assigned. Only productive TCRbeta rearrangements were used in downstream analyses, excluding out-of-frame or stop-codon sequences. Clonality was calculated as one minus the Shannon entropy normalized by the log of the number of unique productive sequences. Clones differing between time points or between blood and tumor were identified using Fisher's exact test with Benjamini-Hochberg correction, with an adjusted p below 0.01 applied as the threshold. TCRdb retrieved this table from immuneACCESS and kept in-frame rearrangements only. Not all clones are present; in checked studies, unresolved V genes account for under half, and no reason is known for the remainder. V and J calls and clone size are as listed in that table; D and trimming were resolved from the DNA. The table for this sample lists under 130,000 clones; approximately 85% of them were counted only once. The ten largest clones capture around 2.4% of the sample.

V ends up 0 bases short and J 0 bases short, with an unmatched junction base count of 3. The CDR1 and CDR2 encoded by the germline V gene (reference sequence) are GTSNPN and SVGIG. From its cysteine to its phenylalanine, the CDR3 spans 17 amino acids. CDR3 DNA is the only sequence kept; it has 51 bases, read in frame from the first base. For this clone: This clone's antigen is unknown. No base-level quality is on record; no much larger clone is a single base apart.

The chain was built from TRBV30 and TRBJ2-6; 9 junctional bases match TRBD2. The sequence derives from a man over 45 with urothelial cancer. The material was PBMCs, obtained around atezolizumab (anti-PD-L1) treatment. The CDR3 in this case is CAWSVKRGASGANVLTF. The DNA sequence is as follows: TGTGCCTGGAGTGTTAAGCGGGGGGCCTCTGGGGCCAACGTCCTGACTTTC.